This T cell receptor (beta chain) appears in the sequencing data of a study of blood T cell repertoires in COVID-19. V gave up 1 base and J gave up 4 bases, with 14 bases separating them. Germline V gene data show CDR1 as SEHNR and CDR2 as FQNEAQ (reference sequence). The CDR3 runs 16 residues. Profiling relied on immunoSEQ multiplex PCR, and the TCRdb table lists in-frame clones only, not all of them. The sample lists 250,000 to 300,000 clones, approximately 90% occurring once. The chain is built from TRBV7-9 and TRBJ1-5; D gene ambiguous. The sequence was obtained from a woman in her 30s with COVID-19, enrolled during active disease. The material sequenced was peripheral blood. The CDR3 nucleotides read TGTGCCAGCAGCTTAGGTGAGGGTGAAGGGAATCAGCCCCAGCATTTT. This sequence encodes CASSLGEGEGNQPQHF.